These 17 T cell receptor beta chains were sequenced from one sample in a study of T cells expressing NK-cell markers. From its re-call of the 5' RACE reads, TCRdb lists each CDR3 protein once, without DNA. This table holds 500,000 to 700,000 distinct CDR3 sequences. Source material: blood T cells: a sorted CD56 or NKG2C T cell subset, CD4+ or CD8+ T cells, or bulk PBMC T cells (not recorded which). All receptors derive from a man aged 18 to 30 in good health.

The chain has TRBV11-2 and TRBJ2-6; TCRdb names TRBD1, which stays unverified in the absence of DNA. The CDR3 contains 16 residues. CDR1 and CDR2 from the germline V gene are SGHAT and FQNNGV. The CDR3 reads CASSLGDGIGANVLTF. Using reference TRBV11-2 and TRBJ2-6 for the parts outside the CDR3, the full variable domain is EAGVAQSPRYKIIEKRQSVAFWCNPISGHATLYWYQQILGQGPKLLIQFQNNGVVDDSQLPKDRFSAERLKGVDSTLKIQPAKLEDSAVYLCASSLGDGIGANVLTFGAGSRLTVL.

The chain has TRBV25-1 and TRBJ2-1; TCRdb indicates TRBD1, and absent DNA this call remains unverified. The CDR3 has 15 amino acids. Germline V gene lookup returns CDR1 MGHDK and CDR2 SYGVNS. The CDR3 reads CASSSAREPYNEQFF.

This sequence joins TRBV7-2 and TRBJ1-4; no DNA is available, so the TRBD1 call from TCRdb remains unchecked. The germline gives CDR1 SGHTA, CDR2 FQGNSA. The CDR3 covers 17 residues. The CDR3 loop is CASSLMRTGTPGEKLFF.

The genes are TRBV7-6 and TRBJ2-5; the D call from TCRdb, TRBD1, cannot be confirmed without DNA. The CDR3 is 14 amino acids. Germline V lookup: CDR1 SGHVS, CDR2 FNYEAQ. The CDR3 sequence is CASSFTAGRETQYF.

The chain carries TRBV20-1 and TRBJ2-3. Germline V gene sequence: CDR1 DFQATT, CDR2 SNEGSKA (reference sequence). There are 16 residues in the CDR3. The CDR3 loop is CSARDDLGDWTDTQYF.

The chain carries TRBV20-1 and TRBJ2-2; TCRdb selects TRBD1, and the lack of DNA leaves this call unchecked. Looked up from germline, CDR1 is DFQATT and CDR2 is SNEGSKA (reference sequence). The CDR3 consists of 17 residues. The CDR3 sequence: CSASEIGQISNTGELFF.

V and J are TRBV5-1 and TRBJ1-1; TCRdb's D call, TRBD1, is unchecked because there is no DNA. Germline V gene sequence: CDR1 SGHRS, CDR2 YFSETQ. This CDR3 comprises 16 residues. CDR3 residues: CASSLTRNRGNTEAFF.

The V gene is TRBV19, the J gene TRBJ2-5; TCRdb reports TRBD2, a call that lacks DNA to check it against. Germline values: CDR1 LNHDA, CDR2 SQIVND (reference sequence). CDR3 length: 14 residues. CDR3 amino acids: CASSTGGGRETQYF.

V and J are TRBV28 and TRBJ2-1; the D call from TCRdb, TRBD1, cannot be confirmed without DNA. Germline V lookup: CDR1 MDHEN, CDR2 SYDVKM. The CDR3 consists of 14 residues. This CDR3 is CAGSRGIGPNEQFF.

V and J are TRBV7-9 and TRBJ2-2; TCRdb's D call, TRBD2, is unchecked because there is no DNA. In germline, CDR1 is SEHNR, CDR2 FQNEAQ (reference sequence). The CDR3 contains 16 residues. The CDR3 sequence is CASSHRGGRGSGELFF.

The chain has TRBV12-3 or TRBV12-4 and TRBJ2-7; TCRdb picks TRBD1, but there is no DNA to check that call. This CDR3 is 15 amino acids long. CDR3: CASSPTGAPTYEQYF.

J is TRBJ2-7 and V is TRBV6-1; TCRdb proposes TRBD2, but this gene call is untestable without DNA. The CDR3 is 14 residues long. Germline V gives CDR1 MNHNS, CDR2 SASEGT. CDR3 loop: CASSPTSGDYEQYF.

The J gene is TRBJ1-2, the V gene TRBV7-2. The germline V gene encodes CDR1 SGHTA and CDR2 FQGNSA. The CDR3 contains 13 residues. This CDR3 is CASSLSRPGGYTF.

The chain joins TRBV9 to TRBJ2-7; with no DNA, the TCRdb D assignment of TRBD2 cannot be verified. This CDR3 comprises 17 residues. Germline V CDR1 and CDR2: SGDLS, YYNGEE. The CDR3 spells CASSPGLAGGRTYEQYF.

The chain has TRBV4-3 and TRBJ2-7; there is no DNA to check the TCRdb D call of TRBD2. Germline CDR1 is LGHNA and CDR2 is YSLEER. The CDR3 extends over 16 amino acids. The CDR3 region is CASSQTGLAGAYEQYF.

The chain is built from TRBV29-1 and TRBJ2-3; the D gene TCRdb calls, TRBD1, cannot be checked with no DNA. Looked up from germline, CDR1 is SQVTM and CDR2 is ANQGSEA. The CDR3 sequence is 14 residues long. The chain's CDR3 is CSVVDRGASDTQYF.

The chain carries TRBV12-3 or TRBV12-4 and TRBJ2-2; TCRdb picks TRBD2, but there is no DNA to check that call. The length of the CDR3 is 16 residues. CDR3 loop: CASRPGLAGFAGELFF.